These 26 T cell receptor beta chains originate from one sample sequenced in a study of blood T cell repertoires in COVID-19. Clones were sequenced by immunoSEQ multiplex PCR, and TCRdb holds only the in-frame ones, with some missing. The sample includes 220,000 or so clones, less than 90% of them seen just once. The material sequenced was PBMCs or T cells enriched from blood (not recorded which). These receptors all stem from a woman between 40 and 50 years old who had recovered from COVID-19.

This rearrangement joins TRBV7-2 to TRBJ2-5; TRBD2 might be the D (6 bases). The V end lost 5 bases, the J end lost 2 bases, and 21 bases lay between the germline ends. Germline V gene lookup returns CDR1 SGHTA and CDR2 FQGNSA. The CDR3 is 17 amino acids. The CDR3 region is CASSPVPSGGLQETQYF. The CDR3 DNA reads TGTGCCAGCAGCCCAGTCCCTTCAGGCGGACTACAAGAGACCCAGTACTTC.

This chain links TRBV28 with TRBJ2-7; possibly TRBD2 for D (6 bases). The CDR3 spans 11 residues. V dropped 6 bases and J dropped 4 bases, with 7 bases sitting between them. CDR1 MDHEN and CDR2 SYDVKM come from the germline V gene. The CDR3 loop is CASRGGYEQYF. The CDR3 DNA reads as TGTGCCAGCAGGGGGGGTTACGAGCAGTACTTC. The full variable domain, completed using reference TRBV28 and TRBJ2-7, is DVKVTQSSRYLVKRTGEKVFLECVQDMDHENMFWYRQDPGLGLRLIYFSYDVKMKEKGDIPEGYSVSREKKERFSLILESASTNQTSMYLCASRGGYEQYFGPGTRLTVT.

This clone was seen a few times. The chain couples TRBV24-1 to TRBJ2-1; 11 bases agree with TRBD2. This CDR3 comprises 15 residues. V lost 5 bases, J lost 3 bases, and 2 bases stayed unmatched. In germline, CDR1 is KGHDR, CDR2 SFDVKD. This CDR3 is CATSVGTSGYNEQFF. For the CDR3, the DNA is TGTGCCACCAGTGTTGGGACTAGCGGCTACAATGAGCAGTTCTTC.

CDR3 loop: CSVQDYSGNTIYF. The CDR3 nucleotides read TGCAGCGTCCAGGATTACTCTGGAAACACCATATATTTT. The chain has TRBV29-1 and TRBJ1-3; D is ambiguous. This CDR3 contains 13 residues. Trimming left V 6 bases short and J 0 bases short, with 9 bases between. Germline CDR1 and CDR2: SQVTM and ANQGSEA. The whole variable domain, remainder taken from reference TRBV29-1 and TRBJ1-3, is SAVISQKPSRDICQRGTSLTIQCQVDSQVTMMFWYRQQPGQSLTLIATANQGSEATYESGFVIDKFPISRPNLTFSTLTVSNMSPEDSSIYLCSVQDYSGNTIYFGEGSWLTVV.

V usage is TRBV5-6 and J usage is TRBJ2-1; a weak D match, TRBD1 (7 bases). Germline-derived CDR1 and CDR2 are SGHDT and YYEEEE. The CDR3 has 15 residues. The ends were cut back, 2 bases at V and 8 bases at J, with 17 bases in the middle. CDR3 sequence: CASSFGGGALDEQFF. The CDR3 DNA reads as TGTGCCAGCAGCTTTGGAGGGGGCGCGTTGGATGAGCAGTTCTTC.

The chain recombines TRBV30 with TRBJ2-3; possibly TRBD1 for D (5 bases). The CDR3 is 14 residues long. CDR1 is GTSNPN and CDR2 is SVGIG in the germline V gene (reference sequence). With 2 bases removed from V and 0 bases from J, the gap between germline ends came to 9 bases. Written as DNA, the CDR3 is TGTGCCTGGAGTCAGGGCAGAAGCACAGATACGCAGTATTTT. Encoded protein: CAWSQGRSTDTQYF.

The chain has TRBV28 and TRBJ1-5; no definite D call. Germline assignment: CDR1 MDHEN and CDR2 SYDVKM. The V and J ends lost 6 bases and 4 bases respectively, with 13 bases between them. The CDR3 contains 14 residues. The DNA of the CDR3 is TGTGCCAGCAGCCCCCGGGGTGGGAATCAGCCCCAGCATTTT. Translation gives CASSPRGGNQPQHF. Full variable domain (missing parts from reference TRBV28 and TRBJ1-5): DVKVTQSSRYLVKRTGEKVFLECVQDMDHENMFWYRQDPGLGLRLIYFSYDVKMKEKGDIPEGYSVSREKKERFSLILESASTNQTSMYLCASSPRGGNQPQHFGDGTRLSIL.

The chain employs TRBV6-4 and TRBJ2-1, with 12 nucleotides matching TRBD2. The CDR3 sequence is 18 residues long. V trimming: 5 bases; J trimming: 0 bases; junction bases outside the gene matches: 8. Germline V gene data show CDR1 as MRHNA and CDR2 as SNTAGT. The CDR3 DNA reads as TGTGCCAGCAGTCCTACTAGCGGGAGGACGCGCTCCTACAATGAGCAGTTCTTC. Translation: CASSPTSGRTRSYNEQFF.

The chain links TRBV7-2 to TRBJ1-6, with a possible D match to TRBD1 (6 bases). The CDR3 is 16 amino acids. CDR1 is SGHTA and CDR2 is FQGNSA in the germline V gene. Trimming left V 0 bases short and J 6 bases short, with 12 bases between. The CDR3, as DNA: TGTGCCAGCAGCTTAGCCTCAGGGGCCCTTAATTCACCCCTCCACTTT. Protein sequence: CASSLASGALNSPLHF.

The chain links TRBV30 to TRBJ1-1, with 9 bases fitting TRBD1. CDR1 GTSNPN and CDR2 SVGIG come from the germline V gene (reference sequence). The CDR3 extends over 10 amino acids. The junction had 1 base not matched to a gene; V was cut back by 5 bases and J by 9 bases. CDR3 nucleotides: TGTGCCTGGGGACAGGGGAAAGCTTTCTTT. Residues: CAWGQGKAFF.

V gene TRBV28 combines with J gene TRBJ2-1; D is perhaps TRBD1 (6 bases). V lost 3 bases to trimming and J lost 7 bases, with 16 bases between them. Germline V gene data show CDR1 as MDHEN and CDR2 as SYDVKM. The CDR3 covers 15 residues. The CDR3 sequence is CASSFGPGVMNEQFF. The DNA of the CDR3 is TGTGCCAGCAGTTTTGGGCCAGGGGTGATGAATGAGCAGTTCTTC. Filled out from reference TRBV28 and TRBJ2-1, the complete variable domain reads DVKVTQSSRYLVKRTGEKVFLECVQDMDHENMFWYRQDPGLGLRLIYFSYDVKMKEKGDIPEGYSVSREKKERFSLILESASTNQTSMYLCASSFGPGVMNEQFFGPGTRLTVL.

The rearrangement uses TRBV21-1 and TRBJ1-2; TRBD1 is the table's D call, not checked against the DNA. TRBV21-1 is termed a pseudogene. The CDR3 is 18 amino acids. CDR3: CASSSYSGGQDPLYGYTF. The CDR3 region has the DNA TGTGCCAGCAGCTCCTATTCAGGGGGGCAGGACCCTCTCTATGGCTACACCTTC.

The rearrangement links TRBV19 to TRBJ2-1, with a tentative D call TRBD2 (5 bases). The V and J ends lost 3 bases and 2 bases respectively, with 11 bases between them. The CDR3 totals 15 residues. In germline, CDR1 is LNHDA, CDR2 SQIVND (reference sequence). CDR3 in DNA: TGTGCCAGTAGTATTCTGGACTCCACCTACAATGAGCAGTTCTTC. This sequence encodes CASSILDSTYNEQFF.

V usage is TRBV11-2 and J usage is TRBJ2-7, with a possible D match to TRBD1 (5 bases). With 1 base removed from V and 3 bases from J, the gap between germline ends came to 16 bases. Germline assignment: CDR1 SGHAT and CDR2 FQNNGV. CDR3 length: 16 amino acids. The CDR3 region is CASSLVGGHSNYEQYF. The CDR3 nucleotides read TGTGCCAGCAGCTTAGTCGGCGGACACTCCAACTACGAGCAGTACTTC.

At least ten counts were recorded for this clone. The rearrangement joins TRBV7-9 to TRBJ1-1; perhaps TRBD1 as D (5 bases). V shed 1 base and J shed 3 bases, with 6 bases lying between them. This CDR3 has 13 amino acids. The germline gives CDR1 SEHNR, CDR2 FQNEAQ (reference sequence). CDR3 bases: TGTGCCAGCAGCTTAGACAGGCACACTGAAGCTTTCTTT. Its translation is CASSLDRHTEAFF.

There are many counts of this clone. The chain employs TRBV18 and TRBJ1-2, with TRBD1 identical over 8 bases. The germline CDR1 and CDR2 sequences are KGHSH and LQKENI. CDR3 length equals 13 residues. Germline trimming cut 6 bases from V and 6 bases from J; bases unmatched to any gene: 6. DNA for the CDR3: TGTGCCAGCTCCCTGGACAGGGCGGATGGCTACACCTTC. Translated: CASSLDRADGYTF.

As for this clone: This same CDR3 is encoded by further DNA sequences in the sample. The V and J genes are TRBV7-2 and TRBJ1-6; D call uncertain. Deletions cut 3 bases from V and 0 bases from J, with 9 bases between. CDR1 is SGHTA, CDR2 FQGNSA, per germline. The CDR3 has 16 amino acids. The CDR3 bases are TGTGCCAGCAGCTTGGGAGGAAGCTCCTATAATTCACCCCTCCACTTT. It is translated as CASSLGGSSYNSPLHF. The full variable domain, in which reference TRBV7-2 and TRBJ1-6 provide the parts outside the CDR3, is GAGVSQSPSNKVTEKGKDVELRCDPISGHTALYWYRQSLGQGLEFLIYFQGNSAPDKSGLPSDRFSAERTGGSVSTLTIQRTQQEDSAVYLCASSLGGSSYNSPLHFGNGTRLTVT.

This clone was seen more than once but under ten times. The CDR3 DNA reads TGTGCCAGCAGCAAAAAGAGGGCAGGGGACGAGCAGTACGTC. Protein sequence: CASSKKRAGDEQYV. This chain links TRBV21-1 with TRBJ2-7; the DNA was not compared with TRBD1, the D call given in the table. TRBV21-1 is designated a pseudogene. This CDR3 contains 14 residues.

The CDR3 is CASSLAAAGLTGGYTF. CDR3 nucleotide sequence: TGTGCCAGCAGCTTAGCGGCGGCGGGGCTAACCGGTGGCTACACCTTC. The genes are TRBV7-9 and TRBJ1-2; D possibly corresponds to TRBD1 (5 bases). The CDR3 spans 16 residues. Deletions cut 0 bases from V and 7 bases from J, with 18 bases between. Germline V gives CDR1 SEHNR, CDR2 FQNEAQ (reference sequence).

The chain uses TRBV5-4 and TRBJ2-5; TRBD2 matches at 11 bases. Germline-derived CDR1 and CDR2 are SGHNT and YYREEE (reference sequence). J was trimmed by 5 bases and V by 4 bases; bases with no gene match: 7. The CDR3 covers 15 residues. CDR3 in amino acids: CASSAGLAGRETQYF. CDR3 nucleotide sequence: TGTGCCAGCAGCGCCGGACTAGCGGGTCGGGAGACCCAGTACTTC. Filled out from reference TRBV5-4 and TRBJ2-5, the complete variable domain reads ETGVTQSPTHLIKTRGQQVTLRCSSQSGHNTVSWYQQALGQGPQFIFQYYREEENGRGNFPPRFSGLQFPNYSSELNVNALELDDSALYLCASSAGLAGRETQYFGPGTRLLVL.

The gene calls are TRBV11-3 and TRBJ2-5; 8 bases are a match to TRBD2. In germline, CDR1 is SGHNT, CDR2 YENEEA. The CDR3 has 13 residues. The V and J ends lost 5 bases and 3 bases, in that order; junction bases with no gene match: 2. CDR3 protein: CASSQLAEETQYF. The DNA of the CDR3 is TGTGCCAGCAGCCAACTAGCGGAAGAGACCCAGTACTTC.

CDR3 in amino acids: CASRRQGVPYEQYF. In nucleotides, the CDR3 is TGTGCCAGCAGAAGACAGGGGGTTCCTTACGAGCAGTACTTC. The chain couples TRBV2 to TRBJ2-7, with 9 bases matching TRBD1. J was trimmed by 4 bases and V by 6 bases; bases with no gene match: 7. The germline gives CDR1 SNHLY, CDR2 FYNNEI. This CDR3 contains 14 residues. Drawing the rest from reference TRBV2 and TRBJ2-7, the complete variable domain is EPEVTQTPSHQVTQMGQEVILRCVPISNHLYFYWYRQILGQKVEFLVSFYNNEISEKSEIFDDQFSVERPDGSNFTLKIRSTKLEDSAMYFCASRRQGVPYEQYFGPGTRLTVT.

The chain uses TRBV12-3 or TRBV12-4 and TRBJ2-7; the D is unclear. CDR3 length: 12 amino acids. Trimming left V 6 bases short and J 12 bases short, with 18 bases between. In DNA form, the CDR3 reads TGTGCCAGCAGCCACGGTCAAACCGCTTGGTACTTC. Its translation is CASSHGQTAWYF.

The chain has TRBV3-1 (or the pseudogene TRBV3-2) and TRBJ2-1; 7 positions agree with TRBD1. The CDR3 is 15 residues long. J lost 5 bases, V lost 7 bases, and 11 bases had no gene match. CDR1 is LGHDT and CDR2 is YNNKEL in the germline V gene (reference sequence). The CDR3 nucleotides are TGTGCCAGCACCGGTTTTTTAGGACAGGACAATGAGCAGTTCTTC. Protein product: CASTGFLGQDNEQFF.

In its sample, this clone was seen a few times. This CDR3 reads CASIFATNEKLFF. The CDR3 nucleotides read TGTGCCAGCATCTTTGCAACTAATGAAAAACTGTTTTTT. The V gene is TRBV2, the J gene TRBJ1-4; D gene ambiguous. Trimming removed 7 bases at V and 0 bases at J, with 6 bases between. The germline V gene encodes CDR1 SNHLY and CDR2 FYNNEI. The CDR3 covers 13 residues. The variable domain in full, completed from reference TRBV2 and TRBJ1-4, reads EPEVTQTPSHQVTQMGQEVILRCVPISNHLYFYWYRQILGQKVEFLVSFYNNEISEKSEIFDDQFSVERPDGSNFTLKIRSTKLEDSAMYFCASIFATNEKLFFGSGTQLSVL.

The chain links TRBV11-3 to TRBJ2-3; 14 positions agree with TRBD2. CDR3 length: 16 residues. Per the germline V gene, CDR1 is SGHNT and CDR2 is YENEEA. The V segment lost 5 bases and the J segment 6 bases; nucleotides outside the gene matches: 7. The CDR3 DNA is TGTGCCAGCAGCCTCGGGACTAGCGGGAGACAGGATACGCAGTATTTT. As protein: CASSLGTSGRQDTQYF.